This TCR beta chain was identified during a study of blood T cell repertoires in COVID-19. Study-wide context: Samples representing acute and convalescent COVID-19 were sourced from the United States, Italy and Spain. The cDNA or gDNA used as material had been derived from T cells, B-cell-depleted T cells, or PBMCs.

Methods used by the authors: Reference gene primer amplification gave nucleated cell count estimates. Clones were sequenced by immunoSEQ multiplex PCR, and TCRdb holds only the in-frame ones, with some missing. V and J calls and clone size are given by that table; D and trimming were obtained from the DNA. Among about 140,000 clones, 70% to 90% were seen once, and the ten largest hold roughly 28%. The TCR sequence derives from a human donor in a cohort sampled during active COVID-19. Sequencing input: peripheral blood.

The CDR3 nucleotides read TGCGCCAGCAGCCAGGACAGGCGCACAGATACGCAGTATTTT. Translation gives CASSQDRRTDTQYF. The chain has TRBV5-1 and TRBJ2-3; 7 bases align to TRBD1. Losses at the gene ends were 4 bases for V and 1 base for J; bases not matched to a gene: 3. The germline CDR1 and CDR2 sequences are SGHRS and YFSETQ. The CDR3 consists of 14 residues. Filled out from reference TRBV5-1 and TRBJ2-3, the complete variable domain reads KAGVTQTPRYLIKTRGQQVTLSCSPISGHRSVSWYQQTPGQGLQFLFEYFSETQRNKGNFPGRFSGRQFSNSRSEMNVSTLELGDSALYLCASSQDRRTDTQYFGPGTRLTVL.